The present T cell receptor (beta chain) was sequenced within a study of blood T cell repertoires in COVID-19. This clone appeared a single time. One end of the junction fails to match germline, which may point to a read error. Produced via immunoSEQ multiplex PCR; TCRdb's table is partial and in-frame only. The repertoire holds 12,000 to 15,000 clones, around nine tenths seen once, with 33% in the top ten. The CDR3 covers 13 residues. CDR1 MNHEY and CDR2 SMNVEV come from the germline V gene (reference sequence). The sample taken for sequencing was peripheral blood. The TCR sequence derives from a human donor in a cohort sampled during active COVID-19. The rearrangement uses TRBV27 and TRBJ2-7; 10 nucleotides align to TRBD2. DNA of the CDR3: TGTGCCAGCAGTGACCACCTACTAGCGGGATTTTTATTC. It translates to CASSDHLLAGFLF.